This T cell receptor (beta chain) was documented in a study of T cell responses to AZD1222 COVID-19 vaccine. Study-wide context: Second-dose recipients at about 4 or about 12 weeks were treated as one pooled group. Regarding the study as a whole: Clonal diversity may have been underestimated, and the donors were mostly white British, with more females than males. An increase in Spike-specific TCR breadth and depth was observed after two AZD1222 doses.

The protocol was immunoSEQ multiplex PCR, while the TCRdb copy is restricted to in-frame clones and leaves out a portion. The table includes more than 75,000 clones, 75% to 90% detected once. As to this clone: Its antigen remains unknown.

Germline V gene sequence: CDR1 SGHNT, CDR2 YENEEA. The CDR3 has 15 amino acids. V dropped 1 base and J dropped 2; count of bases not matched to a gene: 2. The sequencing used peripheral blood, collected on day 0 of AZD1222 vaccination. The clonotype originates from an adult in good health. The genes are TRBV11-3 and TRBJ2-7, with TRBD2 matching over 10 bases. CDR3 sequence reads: CASSLGTSGPYEQYF. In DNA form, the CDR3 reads TGTGCCAGCAGCTTAGGGACTAGCGGTCCCTACGAGCAGTACTTC.